Listed here are 17 T cell receptor beta chains from one sample, sequenced in a study of blood T cell repertoires in COVID-19. The table came from immunoSEQ multiplex PCR; TCRdb's copy has only in-frame clones and leaves some out. The sample lists 150,000 or so clones; roughly four fifths were seen once. Sequenced: peripheral blood. The receptors derive from a human donor with acute or convalescent COVID-19. The donor label of this sample is uncertain.

This clone was seen only once. J is TRBJ2-5 and V is TRBV5-6; D is possibly TRBD2 (5 bases). Germline V gives CDR1 SGHDT, CDR2 YYEEEE. The CDR3 contains 15 residues. V was cut by 1 base and J by 5 bases, with 15 bases left in between. CDR3 DNA: TGTGCCAGCAGCTTGTATGGGAGTCCAAGGGAGACCCAGTACTTC. Encoded protein: CASSLYGSPRETQYF.

The chain links TRBV21-1 to TRBJ1-1; TRBD1 is the table's D call, not checked against the DNA. TRBV21-1 is listed as a pseudogene. The CDR3 contains 12 residues. The CDR3 protein is CASSTAGQEAFF. The CDR3 DNA follows: TGTGCCAGCAGCACGGCAGGGCAGGAAGCTTTCTTT.

The chain carries TRBV7-9 and TRBJ2-1; tentative D call: TRBD1 (6 bases). CDR1 SEHNR and CDR2 FQNEAQ come from the germline V gene (reference sequence). The CDR3 extends over 15 amino acids. Trimming took 5 bases from V and 12 from J, leaving 23 bases between them. The CDR3 sequence is CASSLPPATGTRQFF. The DNA of the CDR3 is TGTGCCAGCAGCCTTCCCCCTGCGACAGGAACTCGGCAGTTCTTC.

This clone was picked up one time. The genes are TRBV12-3 or TRBV12-4 and TRBJ1-2; D call uncertain. The CDR3 runs 13 residues. Trimming took off 3 bases at V and 6 bases at J, with 11 bases between the two ends. CDR3 in amino acids: CASSLSRRDGYTF. The CDR3 nucleotides are TGTGCCAGCAGTTTGTCCCGCCGGGATGGCTACACCTTC.

This clone was observed once. The V gene is TRBV24-1, the J gene TRBJ1-2; D is perhaps TRBD1 (5 bases). Germline CDR1 reads KGHDR; CDR2 reads SFDVKD. V was shortened by 4 bases and J by 5 bases, with 7 bases between the two germline ends. The CDR3 totals 12 residues. The CDR3 DNA reads TGTGCCACCAGTGAAACAGGATATGGCTACACCTTC. It encodes CATSETGYGYTF.

The genes are TRBV3-1 (or the pseudogene TRBV3-2) and TRBJ1-1; 10 bases map to TRBD1. The CDR3 is made up of 15 amino acids. Germline lookup yields CDR1 LGHDT and CDR2 YNNKEL (reference sequence). V shed 6 bases, J shed 3 bases, and the junction held 7 bases outside the gene matches. The CDR3 sequence is CASSLSDRGHTEAFF. CDR3 DNA sequence: TGTGCCAGCAGTCTTTCCGACAGGGGGCACACTGAAGCTTTCTTT.

The chain uses TRBV7-9 and TRBJ1-2; TRBD1 matches at 10 bases. Per germline, CDR1 SEHNR and CDR2 FQNEAQ (reference sequence). The CDR3 runs to 15 residues. Losses at the gene ends were 5 bases for V and 2 bases for J; bases not matched to a gene: 5. The CDR3 DNA is TGTGCCAGCAGCCTTAGGACAGGGGGAAACTATGGCTACACCTTC. This gives the protein CASSLRTGGNYGYTF.

Many counts were recorded for this clone. The J gene is TRBJ1-3, the V gene TRBV7-7; possible D gene TRBD1, 5 bases. The germline V and J ends were trimmed by 8 bases and 4 bases, with 15 bases remaining between them. Per the germline V gene, CDR1 is SSHAT and CDR2 is FNYEAQ (reference sequence). The CDR3 extends over 14 amino acids. CDR3 coding DNA: TGTGCCAGCCCCGGGAGGGGATCCGGAAACACCATATATTTT. Encoded protein: CASPGRGSGNTIYF. The full variable domain, completed using reference TRBV7-7 and TRBJ1-3, is GAGVSQSPRYKVTKRGQDVTLRCDPISSHATLYWYQQALGQGPEFLTYFNYEAQPDKSGLPSDRFSAERPEGSISTLTIQRTEQRDSAMYRCASPGRGSGNTIYFGEGSWLTVV.

This chain joins TRBV11-2 and TRBJ2-7, with D perhaps TRBD2 (5 bases). With 5 bases removed from V and 4 bases from J, the gap between germline ends came to 9 bases. Per germline, CDR1 SGHAT and CDR2 FQNNGV. This CDR3 has 12 residues. This chain's CDR3 is CASSHGEYEQYF. The CDR3 DNA is TGTGCCAGCAGCCATGGGGAGTACGAGCAGTACTTC. The full variable domain, in which reference TRBV11-2 and TRBJ2-7 provide the parts outside the CDR3, is EAGVAQSPRYKIIEKRQSVAFWCNPISGHATLYWYQQILGQGPKLLIQFQNNGVVDDSQLPKDRFSAERLKGVDSTLKIQPAKLEDSAVYLCASSHGEYEQYFGPGTRLTVT.

The chain carries TRBV18 and TRBJ1-1; 10 bases agree with TRBD1. CDR1 is KGHSH, CDR2 LQKENI, per germline. Losses at the gene ends were 6 bases for V and 5 bases for J; bases not matched to a gene: 15. This CDR3 is 17 amino acids long. The CDR3 region has the DNA TGTGCCAGCTCCTTAAAGGGACAGGGGACCCCACGGACTGAAGCTTTCTTT. Translation: CASSLKGQGTPRTEAFF.

V is TRBV4-3 and J is TRBJ1-4; 9 nucleotides line up with TRBD1. The CDR3 sequence is 19 residues long. V trimming: 4 bases; J trimming: 0 bases; junction bases outside the gene matches: 12. Germline-derived CDR1 and CDR2 are LGHNA and YSLEER. CDR3 in amino acids: CASSRFHTGGGATNEKLFF. The DNA for the CDR3 is TGCGCCAGCAGCCGGTTCCACACAGGGGGCGGGGCAACTAATGAAAAACTGTTTTTT.

The chain combines TRBV4-1 with TRBJ2-3; 9 nucleotides line up with TRBD2. With V trimmed by 4 bases and J by 0 bases, 8 bases remained unmatched. Per the germline V gene, CDR1 is MGHRA and CDR2 is YSYEKL. The CDR3 is made up of 17 amino acids. CDR3 bases: TGCGCCAGCAGCCGTGGGCTAGCGGGGTCTAGCACAGATACGCAGTATTTT. It yields the protein CASSRGLAGSSTDTQYF.

J is TRBJ1-2 and V is TRBV6-2 or TRBV6-3; D is undetermined. The CDR3 spans 13 residues. Trimming took off 6 bases at V and 1 base at J, with 9 bases between the two ends. Germline V CDR1 and CDR2: MNHEY, SVGEGT. CDR3 sequence (DNA): TGTGCCAGCAGCCTTACAGTTAACTATGGCTACACCTTC. Translated, it gives CASSLTVNYGYTF.

The chain recombines TRBV25-1 with TRBJ2-7; D perhaps matches TRBD2 (6 bases). CDR1 and CDR2 from the germline V gene are MGHDK and SYGVNS. The ends were cut back, 6 bases at V and 2 bases at J, with 8 bases in the middle. The CDR3 has 12 amino acids. The CDR3 region is CASRGGTYEQYF. The CDR3 DNA reads TGTGCCAGCAGGGGCGGGACCTACGAGCAGTACTTC.

This sequence joins TRBV6-2 or TRBV6-3 and TRBJ1-4; maybe TRBD1 (5 bases). CDR1 MNHEY and CDR2 SVGEGT come from the germline V gene. Trimming cost V 3 bases and J 0 bases, with 8 bases left between them. The CDR3 loop spans 15 amino acids. CDR3 amino acids: CASSYGAATNEKLFF. The DNA of the CDR3 is TGTGCCAGCAGTTATGGGGCAGCAACTAATGAAAAACTGTTTTTT.

In its sample, this clone was seen once. The rearrangement links TRBV19 to TRBJ1-6; D unresolved. The CDR3 contains 13 residues. V lost 2 bases to trimming and J lost 7 bases, with 6 bases between them. Per germline, CDR1 LNHDA and CDR2 SQIVND (reference sequence). The CDR3 loop is CASSIRENSPLHF. In nucleotides, the CDR3 is TGTGCCAGTAGTATAAGAGAAAATTCACCCCTCCACTTT.

The V gene is TRBV7-9, the J gene TRBJ1-1; 10 nucleotides align to TRBD1. The junction had 6 bases not matched to a gene; V was cut back by 4 bases and J by 4 bases. The CDR3 spans 15 residues. Germline V gives CDR1 SEHNR, CDR2 FQNEAQ (reference sequence). CDR3 sequence: CASSSDRGEFTEAFF. CDR3 sequence (DNA): TGTGCCAGCAGCTCGGACAGGGGGGAGTTCACTGAAGCTTTCTTT.